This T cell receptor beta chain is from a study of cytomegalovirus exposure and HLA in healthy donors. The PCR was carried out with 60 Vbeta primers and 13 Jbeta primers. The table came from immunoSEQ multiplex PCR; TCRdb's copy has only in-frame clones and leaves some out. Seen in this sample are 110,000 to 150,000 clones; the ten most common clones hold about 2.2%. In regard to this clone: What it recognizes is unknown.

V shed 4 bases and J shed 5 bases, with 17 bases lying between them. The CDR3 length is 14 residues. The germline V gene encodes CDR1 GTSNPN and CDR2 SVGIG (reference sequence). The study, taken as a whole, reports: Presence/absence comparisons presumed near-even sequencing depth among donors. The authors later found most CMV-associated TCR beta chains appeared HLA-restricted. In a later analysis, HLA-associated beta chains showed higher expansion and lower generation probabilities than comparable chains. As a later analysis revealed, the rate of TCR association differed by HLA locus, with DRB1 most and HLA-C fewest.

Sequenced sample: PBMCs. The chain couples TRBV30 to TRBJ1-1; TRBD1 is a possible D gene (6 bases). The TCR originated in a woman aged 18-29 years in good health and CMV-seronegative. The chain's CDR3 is CAWMLGGLRTEAFF. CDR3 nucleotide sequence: TGTGCCTGGATGCTGGGGGGGCTTAGGACTGAAGCTTTCTTT.